This TCR beta chain was observed in a study of cytomegalovirus exposure and HLA in healthy donors. Overall study findings and caveats: Rarity held for most TCR sequences, but there were some public TCRs that occurred in many donors. Earlier findings revealed that most TCR beta V segments proved productive either about 87% or about 30% of the time.

This clone was observed a handful of times. Its matching antigen is unknown. Primers included in the PCR were 60 Vbeta and 13 Jbeta primers. The assay was immunoSEQ multiplex PCR, and TCRdb's table has in-frame clones only and misses some. The sample lists around 110,000 clones; roughly 74% were seen once. The CDR3 is 14 amino acids. Germline V gene lookup returns CDR1 SEHNR and CDR2 FQNEAQ (reference sequence). Trimming pared 5 bases from V and 4 bases from J, leaving 11 bases between. The sample was PBMCs. The chain employs TRBV7-9 and TRBJ1-4; unclear D gene. The receptor was derived from a man in his forties in good health and CMV-seronegative. Here the CDR3 DNA reads TGTGCCAGCAGCCCAGGACTGATTAATGAAAAACTGTTTTTT. Protein sequence: CASSPGLINEKLFF. The whole variable domain, remainder taken from reference TRBV7-9 and TRBJ1-4, is DTGVSQNPRHKITKRGQNVTFRCDPISEHNRLYWYRQTLGQGPEFLTYFQNEAQLEKSRLLSDRFSAERPKGSFSTLEIQRTEQGDSAMYLCASSPGLINEKLFFGSGTQLSVL.